The next 9 T cell receptor beta chains were all read from a single sample in a study of cytotoxic CD8 clonotypes in ibrutinib-treated CLL. Produced via immunoSEQ multiplex PCR; TCRdb's table is partial and in-frame only. Among tens of thousands of clones listed, 68% were seen once. The material sequenced was PBMCs, taken at disease progression, from a patient treated with ibrutinib. These receptor sequences come from a human donor with chronic lymphocytic leukemia.

The rearrangement joins TRBV6-1 to TRBJ2-1; TRBD2 agrees at 7 bases. The CDR3 is 14 amino acids. Germline loops: CDR1 MNHNS, CDR2 SASEGT. Losses at the gene ends were 2 bases for V and 7 bases for J; bases not matched to a gene: 5. CDR3 sequence reads: CASSETGGINEQFF. The CDR3 region has the DNA TGTGCCAGCAGTGAAACGGGAGGAATTAATGAGCAGTTCTTC.

The chain uses TRBV29-1 and TRBJ2-1; TRBD2 agrees at 11 bases. With 4 bases clipped from V and 3 bases from J, the junction kept 5 bases outside the gene matches. CDR3 size: 15 residues. Germline V gene sequence: CDR1 SQVTM, CDR2 ANQGSEA. The CDR3 sequence is CSVAPGLAVYNEQFF. The CDR3 DNA reads as TGCAGCGTTGCGCCGGGACTAGCGGTCTACAATGAGCAGTTCTTC.

This clone was counted only a few times. The chain couples TRBV4-3 to TRBJ2-3; 10 bases line up with TRBD2. Germline V CDR1 and CDR2: LGHNA, YSLEER. This CDR3 has 12 amino acids. The CDR3 bases are TGCGCTAGCGGGAGGTTCCCAGATACGCAGTATTTT. Protein sequence: CASGRFPDTQYF.

This clone turned up a few times. The chain couples TRBV19 to TRBJ1-5, with D possibly matching TRBD1 (6 bases). V lost 7 bases and J lost 2, with 15 bases in between. The CDR3 length is 15 residues. Germline CDR1 LNHDA, CDR2 SQIVND (reference sequence). CDR3 coding DNA: TGTGCCAGTACCCCGGCGACAGGCGGCAATCAGCCCCAGCATTTT. Protein: CASTPATGGNQPQHF.

The rearrangement links TRBV4-3 to TRBJ2-1; D unclear. V lost 1 base to trimming and J lost 2 bases, with 12 bases between them. The CDR3 is 16 amino acids. Germline CDR1 and CDR2: LGHNA and YSLEER. CDR3 loop: CASSQGPGLTYNEQFF. The CDR3 DNA reads as TGCGCCAGCAGCCAAGGTCCAGGTTTGACCTACAATGAGCAGTTCTTC.

The V gene is TRBV28, the J gene TRBJ1-3, with 7 bases fitting TRBD1. The V gene end was trimmed by 5 bases and the J gene end by 8 bases; junction bases not matched to a gene: 6. Germline V gene sequence: CDR1 MDHEN, CDR2 SYDVKM. CDR3 length: 13 amino acids. The DNA of the CDR3 is TGTGCCAGCAGTACCCGACAGGGTTACACCATATATTTT. This translates into CASSTRQGYTIYF.

This chain links TRBV30 with TRBJ2-5; TRBD2 matches at 7 bases. The CDR3 has 13 amino acids. Germline V gene sequence: CDR1 GTSNPN, CDR2 SVGIG (reference sequence). The V segment lost 4 bases and the J segment 1 base; nucleotides outside the gene matches: 3. The CDR3 here is CAWNWGGQETQYF. The DNA for the CDR3 is TGTGCCTGGAATTGGGGGGGCCAAGAGACCCAGTACTTC.

The chain uses TRBV7-8 and TRBJ1-5; TRBD1 matches at 10 bases. V was pared by 5 bases and J by 6 bases, with 7 bases of the junction left unmatched. The CDR3 is 15 amino acids. From germline, CDR1 is SGHVS and CDR2 FQNEAQ. This chain's CDR3 is CASSPRTGGGQPQHF. The CDR3 DNA follows: TGTGCCAGCAGCCCCCGGACAGGGGGAGGTCAGCCCCAGCATTTT.

This sequence joins TRBV30 and TRBJ2-4; perhaps TRBD2 as D (6 bases). Germline values: CDR1 GTSNPN, CDR2 SVGIG (reference sequence). The CDR3 sequence is 17 residues long. The V gene lost 4 bases and the J gene lost 2 bases, with 21 bases spanning the gap. The CDR3 DNA reads TGTGCCTGGAACTCCTGGAGCGGGCGATCTTCCAAAAACATTCAGTACTTC. Translating it yields CAWNSWSGRSSKNIQYF. Combining the CDR3 with reference TRBV30 and TRBJ2-4 gives the whole variable domain SQTIHQWPATLVQPVGSPLSLECTVEGTSNPNLYWYRQAAGRGLQLLFYSVGIGQISSEVPQNLSASRPQDRQFILSSKKLLLSDSGFYLCAWNSWSGRSSKNIQYFGAGTRLSVL.